One and the same sample provided the 28 T cell receptor beta chains below, sequenced in a study of cytotoxic CD8 clonotypes in ibrutinib-treated CLL. Generated by immunoSEQ multiplex PCR, the TCRdb table keeps only in-frame clones and is missing some. There are about 92,000 clones in the sample; roughly four fifths occur only once, and about 26% lies in the top ten. The material sequenced was PBMCs, taken after 24 months of ibrutinib treatment. The source is a human donor with chronic lymphocytic leukemia.

The CDR3 DNA follows: TGTGCCAGCAGCCCAAGGACAGGGGCTCTGAGAGGAAACACCATATATTTT. It translates to CASSPRTGALRGNTIYF. This chain joins TRBV27 and TRBJ1-3; 9 bases are a match to TRBD1. The germline CDR1 and CDR2 sequences are MNHEY and SMNVEV (reference sequence). V lost 6 bases, J lost 4 bases, and 13 bases stayed unmatched. The CDR3 runs to 17 residues.

V gene TRBV9 combines with J gene TRBJ2-5; 12 bases map to TRBD1. Near its end, the DNA agrees better with TRBJ2-7, so the J call may be wrong. CDR3 size: 15 residues. Looked up from germline, CDR1 is SGDLS and CDR2 is YYNGEE. The CDR3 region has the DNA TGTGCCAGCAGCGTAGCAGGGACAGGGGGCAACGAGCAGTACTTC. This sequence encodes CASSVAGTGGNEQYF.

The J gene is TRBJ2-5, the V gene TRBV5-1; D gene ambiguous. Germline assignment: CDR1 SGHRS and CDR2 YFSETQ. The V gene lost 2 bases and the J gene lost 5 bases, with 10 bases spanning the gap. The CDR3 length is 13 residues. CDR3 nucleotide sequence: TGCGCCAGCAGCTTACAAGGAAGGGAGACCCAGTACTTC. Encoded protein: CASSLQGRETQYF.

The J gene is TRBJ2-5, the V gene TRBV6-5; no reliable D call. The CDR3 is 15 amino acids. Germline V gene lookup returns CDR1 MNHEY and CDR2 SVGAGI. The V gene lost 6 bases and the J gene lost 5 bases, with 19 bases spanning the gap. The CDR3: CASREVATTRETQYF. The CDR3 nucleotides read TGTGCCAGCAGAGAGGTGGCGACGACGCGGGAGACCCAGTACTTC.

The chain links TRBV7-8 to TRBJ2-5; D gene uncertain. There are 16 residues in the CDR3. Germline V gives CDR1 SGHVS, CDR2 FQNEAQ. V dropped 0 bases and J dropped 1 base, with 12 bases sitting between them. CDR3 residues: CASSLAVVYFQETQYF. The CDR3 coding sequence is TGTGCCAGCAGCTTAGCGGTAGTGTACTTCCAAGAGACCCAGTACTTC.

The chain employs TRBV1 and TRBJ2-1; TRBD2 was called by the table and not checked on the DNA. TRBV1 is noted as a pseudogene. CDR3 length: 19 amino acids. In DNA form, the CDR3 reads TGCACCAGCAGCCAAGGACTAGCGGGGGCCAAAGTCGTCCGTGATGAGCAGTTCTTC. It yields the protein CTSSQGLAGAKVVRDEQFF.

The chain has TRBV29-1 and TRBJ1-1, with D perhaps matching TRBD1 (6 bases). The CDR3 spans 12 residues. Between the trimmed V and J ends, which lost 6 bases and 2 bases, there was a span of 10 bases. The germline V gene has CDR1 SQVTM and CDR2 ANQGSEA. CDR3 DNA: TGCAGCGTCCGACAGGCCAACACTGAAGCTTTCTTT. This translates into CSVRQANTEAFF.

The rearrangement joins TRBV27 to TRBJ2-7; 8 bases align to TRBD1. V lost 6 bases to trimming and J lost 4 bases; unmatched junction nucleotides: 14. Germline assignment: CDR1 MNHEY and CDR2 SMNVEV (reference sequence). The CDR3 consists of 16 residues. The CDR3 region is CASRRTGGSAFYEQYF. CDR3 in DNA: TGTGCCAGCAGAAGAACAGGGGGTTCTGCCTTTTACGAGCAGTACTTC.

The chain combines TRBV11-2 with TRBJ2-1; D not certain. Between the trimmed V and J ends, which lost 7 bases and 1 base, there was a span of 17 bases. The CDR3 covers 16 residues. From germline, CDR1 is SGHAT and CDR2 FQNNGV. This chain's CDR3 is CASTNPRIWSYNEQFF. CDR3 nucleotides: TGTGCCAGCACTAATCCGCGGATCTGGTCCTACAATGAGCAGTTCTTC.

This clone has only a few counts. The chain employs TRBV21-1 and TRBJ2-7; the table names TRBD1, a call not compared with the DNA. TRBV21-1 is designated a pseudogene. This CDR3 spans 11 amino acids. The CDR3 region is CASSHSYEQYF. In DNA form, the CDR3 reads TGTGCCAGCAGTCACTCCTACGAGCAGTACTTC.

The rearrangement uses TRBV5-1 and TRBJ2-1, with D maybe TRBD2 (6 bases). V gave up 3 bases and J gave up 8 bases, with 12 bases separating them. Germline CDR1 SGHRS, CDR2 YFSETQ. The CDR3 contains 13 residues. CDR3 protein: CASSSGLDYEQFF. CDR3 sequence (DNA): TGCGCCAGCAGCTCGGGACTTGACTATGAGCAGTTCTTC. The full variable domain, in which reference TRBV5-1 and TRBJ2-1 provide the parts outside the CDR3, is KAGVTQTPRYLIKTRGQQVTLSCSPISGHRSVSWYQQTPGQGLQFLFEYFSETQRNKGNFPGRFSGRQFSNSRSEMNVSTLELGDSALYLCASSSGLDYEQFFGPGTRLTVL.

The gene calls are TRBV6-6 and TRBJ2-7; 10 bases line up with TRBD2. Trimming removed 4 bases from V and 5 bases from J; junction bases left unmatched: 11. Germline lookup yields CDR1 MNHNY and CDR2 SVGAGI (reference sequence). This CDR3 contains 16 residues. The CDR3 region has the DNA TGTGCCAGCAGTTCTACACCCGGGACTAGCGAACACGAGCAGTACTTC. It yields the protein CASSSTPGTSEHEQYF.

The chain employs TRBV10-3 and TRBJ2-4, with D unclear. This CDR3 has 15 residues. The V end lost 3 bases, the J end lost 0 bases, and 9 bases lay between the germline ends. CDR1 and CDR2 (germline): ENHRY, SYGVKD. The CDR3: CAISDAHLAKNIQYF. The CDR3 DNA sequence: TGTGCCATCAGTGATGCACACCTAGCCAAAAACATTCAGTACTTC.

V and J are TRBV7-2 and TRBJ2-7; possibly TRBD2 for D (5 bases). Germline-derived CDR1 and CDR2 are SGHTA and FQGNSA. The V and J ends lost 5 bases and 2 bases respectively, with 13 bases between them. The length of the CDR3 is 14 residues. The CDR3 region has the DNA TGTGCCAGCAGCCAATTCCGGGGTCCCTACGAGCAGTACTTC. Residues: CASSQFRGPYEQYF. The whole variable domain, filled in from reference TRBV7-2 and TRBJ2-7, reads GAGVSQSPSNKVTEKGKDVELRCDPISGHTALYWYRQSLGQGLEFLIYFQGNSAPDKSGLPSDRFSAERTGGSVSTLTIQRTQQEDSAVYLCASSQFRGPYEQYFGPGTRLTVT.

J is TRBJ1-4 and V is TRBV27, with 7 bases fitting TRBD1. This CDR3 region has 13 residues. The junction had 7 bases not matched to a gene; V was cut back by 8 bases and J by 7 bases. Germline assignment: CDR1 MNHEY and CDR2 SMNVEV (reference sequence). The CDR3 is CASRRQGGEKLFF. CDR3 sequence (DNA): TGTGCCAGCCGACGACAGGGCGGTGAAAAACTGTTTTTT.

The rearrangement joins TRBV15 to TRBJ2-1, with D possibly being TRBD1 or TRBD2 (6 bases each). Between the trimmed V and J ends, which lost 1 base and 9 bases, there was a span of 16 bases. Germline V gene sequence: CDR1 LNHNV, CDR2 YYDKDF (reference sequence). This CDR3 contains 15 residues. The CDR3 bases are TGTGCCACCAGCAGAGGTCTTGGGGGGCTGAGTGAGCAGTTCTTC. This gives the protein CATSRGLGGLSEQFF.

This chain links TRBV19 with TRBJ1-5; 10 bases map to TRBD1. The CDR3 has 14 amino acids. CDR1 and CDR2 (germline): LNHDA, SQIVND (reference sequence). V was pared by 9 bases and J by 2 bases, with 4 bases of the junction left unmatched. The CDR3 DNA is TGTGCCAGCTCCGGGACAGGGGGCAATCAGCCCCAGCATTTT. This encodes CASSGTGGNQPQHF.

This clone was recorded a few times. V and J are TRBV9 and TRBJ1-3; TRBD1 matches 11 bases. The CDR3 totals 17 residues. V was pared by 4 bases and J by 0 bases, with 6 bases of the junction left unmatched. CDR1 SGDLS and CDR2 YYNGEE come from the germline V gene. CDR3 sequence reads: CASSPRTGGASGNTIYF. CDR3 sequence (DNA): TGTGCCAGCAGCCCAAGGACAGGGGGCGCCTCTGGAAACACCATATATTTT.

This rearrangement joins TRBV29-1 to TRBJ1-1, with TRBD1 identical over 8 bases. V was clipped by 5 bases and J by 2 bases; unmatched bases: 10. Germline-derived CDR1 and CDR2 are SQVTM and ANQGSEA. The CDR3 is made up of 15 amino acids. The CDR3 sequence is CSVRTGSLQNTEAFF. For the CDR3, the DNA is TGCAGCGTTAGGACAGGGTCCTTGCAAAACACTGAAGCTTTCTTT.

The rearrangement uses TRBV7-2 and TRBJ2-6; D perhaps matches TRBD2 (6 bases). Trimming shortened V by 3 bases and J by 1 base, and 13 bases separated the two germline ends. Germline V gene data show CDR1 as SGHTA and CDR2 as FQGNSA. The length of the CDR3 is 17 residues. The CDR3 sequence: CASSFGPGGSGANVLTF. CDR3 bases: TGTGCCAGCAGCTTCGGACCAGGAGGGTCTGGGGCCAACGTCCTGACTTTC.

The chain uses TRBV7-2 and TRBJ1-1, with 10 bases matching TRBD1. The CDR3 sequence is 16 residues long. Looked up from germline, CDR1 is SGHTA and CDR2 is FQGNSA. Trimming at V came to 2 bases and at J to 5 bases, leaving 8 bases not matched to a gene. CDR3 nucleotide sequence: TGTGCCAGCAGCTTATACCCAGGACAGGGGGAAACTGAAGCTTTCTTT. Protein: CASSLYPGQGETEAFF. Full variable domain (rest looked up from reference TRBV7-2 and TRBJ1-1): GAGVSQSPSNKVTEKGKDVELRCDPISGHTALYWYRQSLGQGLEFLIYFQGNSAPDKSGLPSDRFSAERTGGSVSTLTIQRTQQEDSAVYLCASSLYPGQGETEAFFGQGTRLTVV.

The CDR3, as DNA: TGTGCCAGCAGTCCCCAAGTAGCGGGAGTATCCGGGGAGCTGTTTTTT. It codes for CASSPQVAGVSGELFF. The chain links TRBV6-4 to TRBJ2-2; 9 bases map to TRBD2. Per the germline V gene, CDR1 is MRHNA and CDR2 is SNTAGT. The CDR3 length is 16 residues. The J segment lost 6 bases and the V segment lost 5 bases, leaving 10 bases of the junction unmatched.

This sequence joins TRBV14 and TRBJ1-1, with D maybe TRBD1 (5 bases). The CDR3 has 13 amino acids. Trimming removed 4 bases from V and 5 bases from J, with 11 bases in between. CDR1 and CDR2 from the germline V gene are SGHDN and FVKESK. In DNA form, the CDR3 reads TGTGCCAGCAGCCGGGGGGGTAGGACTGAAGCTTTCTTT. This encodes CASSRGGRTEAFF.

This clone has a count of ten or more. This CDR3 reads CASREGGARRSPLHF. For the CDR3, the DNA is TGTGCCAGCAGGGAGGGGGGGGCGCGGAGGTCACCCCTCCACTTT. This chain connects TRBV2 to TRBJ1-6; a possible D gene is TRBD1 (6 bases). V was trimmed by 6 bases and J by 10 bases, leaving 19 bases between them. This CDR3 comprises 15 residues. Germline lookup yields CDR1 SNHLY and CDR2 FYNNEI.

V is TRBV18 and J is TRBJ1-6, with 9 bases identical to TRBD1. V lost 3 bases to trimming and J lost 5 bases; unmatched junction nucleotides: 14. Germline-derived CDR1 and CDR2 are KGHSH and LQKENI. CDR3 size: 19 residues. The CDR3 spells CASSPIGGQGKNNNSPLHF. CDR3 DNA: TGTGCCAGCTCACCCATAGGGGGACAGGGAAAGAACAATAATTCACCCCTCCACTTT.

The chain is built from TRBV5-1 and TRBJ2-3; 7 bases are shared with TRBD1. The CDR3 spans 14 residues. V lost 0 bases to trimming and J lost 4 bases; unmatched junction nucleotides: 2. CDR1 is SGHRS, CDR2 YFSETQ, per germline. CDR3 in amino acids: CASSLEQGADTQYF. DNA of the CDR3: TGCGCCAGCAGCTTGGAGCAGGGGGCAGATACGCAGTATTTT.

Only one count was recorded for this clone. The rearrangement uses TRBV7-3 and TRBJ2-1, with TRBD2 matching over 10 bases. Trimming cost V 3 bases and J 2 bases; bases outside gene matches: 13. Germline V gene lookup returns CDR1 SGHTA and CDR2 FQGTGA. CDR3 length: 19 amino acids. CDR3 in DNA: TGTGCCAGCAGCTTCTCTGATTCTAGCGGGGGCTACGCCTACAATGAGCAGTTCTTC. Protein sequence: CASSFSDSSGGYAYNEQFF.

Details on this clone: The junction departs from germline at one end; a sequencing error may be responsible. The V call is TRBV6-6, the J call TRBJ1-6; D remains unclear. CDR3 length: 14 residues. Per germline, CDR1 MNHNY and CDR2 SVGAGI (reference sequence). CDR3 sequence (DNA): TGTGCCAGCAATTACCCGGGGAATAATTCACCCCTCCACTTT. It translates to CASNYPGNNSPLHF.